The rows below give T cell receptor beta chains drawn from one sample of a study of OX40 agonist ivuxolimab in advanced cancers. Clones were read by immunoSEQ multiplex PCR, and TCRdb kept only the in-frame ones, dropping some. The sample has roughly 120,000 clones, 75% to 90% seen once. This sample comprised CD4+ or CD8+ T cells sorted from blood, obtained in a trial of the OX40 agonist ivuxolimab. The source of these receptors is an adult with an advanced solid tumor such as melanoma, head and neck, liver or kidney cancer. The CDR3 runs from the conserved cysteine through the conserved F or W. A D gene is named only where the DNA matches it firmly. Some rows have no size entry. The others give once, few or many, or a class for an expanded clone.

clone size: once; D gene: NA; J gene: TRBJ2-5; V gene: TRBV7-7; CDR3 length: 14; CDR3 protein: CASSQQGSQETQYF; CDR3 DNA: TGTGCTAGCAGCCAACAGGGCTCCCAAGAGACCCAGTACTTC
clone size: NA; D gene: NA; J gene: TRBJ2-3; V gene: TRBV19; CDR3 length: 13; CDR3 protein: CATWGDSTDTQYF; CDR3 DNA: TGTGCCACATGGGGGGACTCCACAGATACGCAGTATTTT
clone size: NA; D gene: NA; J gene: TRBJ1-4; V gene: TRBV7-4; CDR3 length: 17; CDR3 protein: CASSVTSRQEEEEKLFF; CDR3 DNA: TGTGCCAGCAGCGTTACCTCCCGACAGGAGGAGGAAGAAAAACTGTTTTTT
clone size: NA; D gene: NA; J gene: TRBJ1-6; V gene: TRBV28; CDR3 length: 15; CDR3 protein: CASSLGGGALSPLHF; CDR3 DNA: TGTGCCAGCAGTTTGGGCGGGGGGGCGTTGTCACCCCTCCACTTT
clone size: NA; D gene: NA; J gene: TRBJ1-2; V gene: TRBV4-2; CDR3 length: 15; CDR3 protein: CASSPIQGKDYGYTF; CDR3 DNA: TGTGCCAGCAGCCCGATTCAGGGTAAGGACTATGGCTACACCTTC
clone size: NA; D gene: NA; J gene: TRBJ1-1; V gene: TRBV19; CDR3 length: 16; CDR3 protein: CASSIGGAGSYSEAFF; CDR3 DNA: TGTGCCAGTAGTATCGGGGGGGCTGGAAGTTATTCCGAAGCTTTCTTT
clone size: NA; D gene: TRBD2; J gene: TRBJ2-5; V gene: TRBV4-2; CDR3 length: 17; CDR3 protein: CASSQGLAGGYQETQYF; CDR3 DNA: TGTGCCAGCAGCCAAGGGCTAGCGGGGGGGTACCAAGAGACCCAGTACTTC
clone size: NA; D gene: NA; J gene: TRBJ2-7; V gene: TRBV20-1; CDR3 length: 11; CDR3 protein: CSARPTYEQYF; CDR3 DNA: TGCAGTGCTAGGCCCACCTACGAGCAGTACTTC
clone size: NA; D gene: TRBD1; J gene: TRBJ1-2; V gene: TRBV18; CDR3 length: 14; CDR3 protein: CASSPRQGAEGYTF; CDR3 DNA: TGTGCCAGCTCACCACGACAGGGGGCGGAGGGCTACACCTTC
clone size: NA; D gene: NA; J gene: TRBJ1-6; V gene: TRBV7-2; CDR3 length: 15; CDR3 protein: CASSPPSGGNSPLHF; CDR3 DNA: TGTGCCAGCAGCCCCCCGTCGGGTGGCAATTCACCCCTCCACTTT
clone size: NA; D gene: TRBD1; J gene: TRBJ2-3; V gene: TRBV5-1; CDR3 length: 17; CDR3 protein: CASSLVQTGTGTDTQYF; CDR3 DNA: TGCGCCAGCAGCTTGGTACAGACAGGGACAGGCACAGATACGCAGTATTTT
clone size: NA; D gene: NA; J gene: TRBJ1-4; V gene: TRBV10-3; CDR3 length: 18; CDR3 protein: CAISGEGLPGTTNEKLFF; CDR3 DNA: TGTGCCATCAGTGGAGAGGGACTGCCAGGGACAACTAATGAAAAACTGTTTTTT
clone size: NA; D gene: TRBD1; J gene: TRBJ2-2; V gene: TRBV19; CDR3 length: 16; CDR3 protein: CASTWSGGVNTGELFF; CDR3 DNA: TGTGCCAGTACCTGGTCAGGGGGAGTGAACACCGGGGAGCTGTTTTTT
clone size: NA; D gene: NA; J gene: TRBJ1-1; V gene: TRBV19; CDR3 length: 17; CDR3 protein: CASSIDALGTMNTEAFF; CDR3 DNA: TGTGCCAGTAGTATAGATGCCTTGGGTACTATGAACACTGAAGCTTTCTTT
clone size: NA; D gene: NA; J gene: TRBJ1-1; V gene: TRBV7-2; CDR3 length: 15; CDR3 protein: CASSLETAMNTEAFF; CDR3 DNA: TGTGCCAGCAGCTTAGAGACAGCCATGAACACTGAAGCTTTCTTT
clone size: NA; D gene: NA; J gene: TRBJ1-1; V gene: TRBV30; CDR3 length: 13; CDR3 protein: CAWRHGGNTEAFF; CDR3 DNA: TGTGCCTGGAGACATGGGGGAAACACTGAAGCTTTCTTT
clone size: NA; D gene: TRBD1; J gene: TRBJ1-2; V gene: TRBV5-5; CDR3 length: 17; CDR3 protein: CASSGFLGTGANYGYTF; CDR3 DNA: TGTGCCAGCAGCGGATTTTTAGGGACAGGGGCTAACTATGGCTACACCTTC
clone size: NA; D gene: NA; J gene: TRBJ1-3; V gene: TRBV18; CDR3 length: 15; CDR3 protein: CASSPFSNSGNTIYF; CDR3 DNA: TGTGCCAGCTCACCCTTCAGTAACTCTGGAAACACCATATATTTT
clone size: once; D gene: TRBD1; J gene: TRBJ1-2; V gene: TRBV30; CDR3 length: 13; CDR3 protein: CAWSRTGVDGYTF; CDR3 DNA: TGTGCCTGGAGTAGAACAGGGGTCGACGGCTACACCTTC
clone size: NA; D gene: NA; J gene: TRBJ2-2; V gene: TRBV6-1; CDR3 length: 14; CDR3 protein: CASRPTGNTGELFF; CDR3 DNA: TGTGCCAGCAGGCCAACAGGGAACACCGGGGAGCTGTTTTTT
clone size: NA; D gene: NA; J gene: TRBJ2-7; V gene: TRBV9; CDR3 length: 15; CDR3 protein: CASSAGGGPSYEQYF; CDR3 DNA: TGTGCCAGCAGCGCGGGCGGGGGCCCTTCCTACGAGCAGTACTTC
clone size: NA; D gene: TRBD1; J gene: TRBJ1-4; V gene: TRBV2; CDR3 length: 14; CDR3 protein: CASRLGQGAEKLFF; CDR3 DNA: TGTGCCAGCAGGTTAGGCCAGGGGGCTGAAAAACTGTTTTTT
clone size: NA; D gene: TRBD1; J gene: TRBJ1-2; V gene: TRBV27; CDR3 length: 17; CDR3 protein: CASSPWLQGGLDYGYTF; CDR3 DNA: TGTGCCAGCAGTCCCTGGCTACAGGGGGGGCTTGACTATGGCTACACCTTC
clone size: NA; D gene: NA; J gene: TRBJ2-2; V gene: TRBV5-1; CDR3 length: 14; CDR3 protein: CASSLYRETGELFF; CDR3 DNA: TGCGCCAGCAGCTTGTACAGGGAAACCGGGGAGCTGTTTTTT
clone size: NA; D gene: NA; J gene: TRBJ2-3; V gene: TRBV10-3; CDR3 length: 14; CDR3 protein: CAITGVGTTDTQYF; CDR3 DNA: TGTGCCATCACCGGAGTTGGGACGACAGATACGCAGTATTTT
clone size: once; D gene: TRBD2; J gene: TRBJ2-3; V gene: TRBV7-2; CDR3 length: 16; CDR3 protein: CASSSRTSGSTDTQYF; CDR3 DNA: TGTGCCAGCAGCTCCCGGACTAGCGGGAGCACAGATACGCAGTATTTT
clone size: few; D gene: NA; J gene: TRBJ2-2; V gene: TRBV4-3; CDR3 length: 15; CDR3 protein: CASSQGTGVTGELFF; CDR3 DNA: TGCGCCAGCAGCCAGGGGACGGGGGTGACCGGGGAGCTGTTTTTT
clone size: NA; D gene: NA; J gene: TRBJ2-2; V gene: TRBV7-2; CDR3 length: 14; CDR3 protein: CASSLSPNTGELFF; CDR3 DNA: TGTGCCAGCAGCCTTAGCCCCAACACCGGGGAGCTGTTTTTT
clone size: NA; D gene: TRBD1; J gene: TRBJ2-7; V gene: TRBV11-2; CDR3 length: 13; CDR3 protein: CASSYASGGEQYF; CDR3 DNA: TGTGCCAGCAGTTACGCGTCAGGGGGCGAGCAGTACTTC
clone size: NA; D gene: NA; J gene: TRBJ2-2; V gene: TRBV30; CDR3 length: 13; CDR3 protein: CAWSVWGTGELFF; CDR3 DNA: TGTGCCTGGAGTGTATGGGGAACCGGGGAGCTGTTTTTT
clone size: NA; D gene: TRBD1; J gene: TRBJ2-5; V gene: TRBV7-2; CDR3 length: 12; CDR3 protein: CASSAGQGGGHF; CDR3 DNA: TGTGCCAGCAGCGCAGGACAGGGCGGTGGCCACTTC
clone size: NA; D gene: NA; J gene: TRBJ2-4; V gene: TRBV10-3; CDR3 length: 17; CDR3 protein: CAISPEGDLVGKNIQYF; CDR3 DNA: TGTGCCATCAGCCCCGAGGGGGACCTAGTGGGCAAAAACATTCAGTACTTC
clone size: once; D gene: TRBD1; J gene: TRBJ2-1; V gene: TRBV9; CDR3 length: 14; CDR3 protein: CASSVRTGNNEQFF; CDR3 DNA: TGTGCCAGCAGCGTAAGGACAGGGAATAATGAGCAGTTCTTC
clone size: NA; D gene: NA; J gene: TRBJ2-1; V gene: TRBV7-2; CDR3 length: 15; CDR3 protein: CASSSPGSSYNEQFF; CDR3 DNA: TGTGCCAGCAGCTCCCCGGGGAGCTCCTACAATGAGCAGTTCTTC
clone size: NA; D gene: TRBD2; J gene: TRBJ2-7; V gene: TRBV7-2; CDR3 length: 15; CDR3 protein: CASSLSLGGAKEQYF; CDR3 DNA: TGTGCCAGCAGCTTATCCCTCGGGGGGGCGAAAGAGCAGTACTTC
clone size: NA; D gene: NA; J gene: TRBJ1-1; V gene: TRBV7-2; CDR3 length: 13; CDR3 protein: CASSRDRNTEAFF; CDR3 DNA: TGTGCCAGCAGCCGCGACAGAAACACTGAAGCTTTCTTT
clone size: NA; D gene: TRBD1; J gene: TRBJ1-5; V gene: TRBV7-2; CDR3 length: 16; CDR3 protein: CASSSDRGFANQPQHF; CDR3 DNA: TGTGCCAGCAGCTCAGACAGGGGCTTCGCCAATCAGCCCCAGCATTTT
clone size: NA; D gene: NA; J gene: TRBJ1-2; V gene: TRBV7-2; CDR3 length: 13; CDR3 protein: CASSLLTAYGYTF; CDR3 DNA: TGTGCCAGCAGCTTACTCACAGCCTATGGCTACACCTTC
clone size: NA; D gene: NA; J gene: TRBJ2-1; V gene: TRBV28; CDR3 length: 14; CDR3 protein: CASSSQERGNEQFF; CDR3 DNA: TGTGCCAGCAGTTCCCAAGAACGTGGGAATGAGCAGTTCTTC
clone size: NA; D gene: NA; J gene: TRBJ2-3; V gene: TRBV11-2; CDR3 length: 15; CDR3 protein: CASSRNGGLTDTQYF; CDR3 DNA: TGTGCCAGCAGCCGTAACGGGGGCCTCACAGATACGCAGTATTTT
clone size: NA; D gene: NA; J gene: TRBJ2-7; V gene: TRBV7-9; CDR3 length: 12; CDR3 protein: CASSLNSLGQYF; CDR3 DNA: TGTGCCAGCAGCTTGAACTCGCTGGGGCAGTACTTC